Presented here are 24 T cell receptor beta chains from one specimen sequenced in a study of blood T cell repertoires in COVID-19. Sequencing used immunoSEQ multiplex PCR; TCRdb keeps in-frame clones, though not all of them. The repertoire holds around 40,000 clones, with approximately 90% as singletons. Sequenced: peripheral blood. The receptors derive from a man younger than 40 with active or convalescent COVID-19.

The chain couples TRBV27 to TRBJ2-2; 8 positions agree with TRBD1. Germline assignment: CDR1 MNHEY and CDR2 SMNVEV (reference sequence). J gave up 5 bases and V 6 bases, and 5 bases lay outside the gene matches. The CDR3 is 14 amino acids. Written as DNA, the CDR3 is TGTGCCAGCAGAATGGACAGGGCGACCGGGGAGCTGTTTTTT. It is translated as CASRMDRATGELFF.

The chain carries TRBV27 and TRBJ2-7; TRBD1 is a possible D gene (5 bases). V was shortened by 5 bases and J by 3 bases, with 14 bases between the two germline ends. The germline V gene encodes CDR1 MNHEY and CDR2 SMNVEV (reference sequence). The CDR3 covers 14 residues. The DNA of the CDR3 is TGTGCCAGCAGTCCCAGTGGACACGTCTACGAGCAGTACGTC. Amino acid sequence: CASSPSGHVYEQYV.

The chain is built from TRBV3-1 (or the pseudogene TRBV3-2) and TRBJ2-5; 15 nucleotides line up with TRBD2. The CDR3 sequence is 19 residues long. The germline CDR1 and CDR2 sequences are LGHDT and YNNKEL (reference sequence). V lost 1 base and J lost 5; bases outside the gene matches: 11. The CDR3 here is CASSQGRLPGLAGGETQYF. CDR3 coding DNA: TGTGCCAGCAGCCAAGGTCGGCTTCCTGGACTAGCGGGGGGGGAGACCCAGTACTTC.

This clone was observed once. The chain employs TRBV5-4 and TRBJ2-5, with 7 nucleotides matching TRBD1. This CDR3 comprises 13 residues. Germline V gene lookup returns CDR1 SGHNT and CDR2 YYREEE (reference sequence). J gave up 5 bases and V 0 bases, and 1 base lay outside the gene matches. DNA of the CDR3: TGTGCCAGCAGCTTGGACAGGGGTGAGACCCAGTACTTC. Its translation: CASSLDRGETQYF.

The rearrangement links TRBV5-8 to TRBJ1-1; unclear D gene. CDR1 and CDR2 from the germline V gene are SGHTS and YDEGEE. The ends were cut back, 2 bases at V and 1 base at J, with 12 bases in the middle. The CDR3 contains 15 residues. The CDR3 is CASSFWGGRNTEAFF. The CDR3 bases are TGTGCCAGCAGCTTCTGGGGAGGGCGGAACACTGAAGCTTTCTTT.

The chain employs TRBV7-8 and TRBJ2-3; 10 bases are a match to TRBD2. Germline CDR1 and CDR2: SGHVS and FQNEAQ. V dropped 5 bases and J dropped 5; count of bases not matched to a gene: 16. The CDR3 is made up of 18 amino acids. CDR3 nucleotide sequence: TGTGCCAGCAGCCCAGAGTATGCAGCGGGGGGGCCTAAAGATACGCAGTATTTT. Translation gives CASSPEYAAGGPKDTQYF.

The chain recombines TRBV11-2 with TRBJ2-3; TRBD2 is a possible D gene (5 bases). Germline V lookup: CDR1 SGHAT, CDR2 FQNNGV. CDR3 length equals 14 residues. Trimming cost V 5 bases and J 6 bases, with 15 bases left between them. The CDR3 nucleotides read TGTGCCAGCAGCCCACGGGATATTCCCGATACGCAGTATTTT. This sequence encodes CASSPRDIPDTQYF. Drawing the rest from reference TRBV11-2 and TRBJ2-3, the complete variable domain is EAGVAQSPRYKIIEKRQSVAFWCNPISGHATLYWYQQILGQGPKLLIQFQNNGVVDDSQLPKDRFSAERLKGVDSTLKIQPAKLEDSAVYLCASSPRDIPDTQYFGPGTRLTVL.

The V and J genes are TRBV6-6 and TRBJ2-2; TRBD2 aligns across 15 bases. The trim removed 5 bases at V and 4 bases at J, leaving 8 bases unmatched. CDR1 MNHNY and CDR2 SVGAGI come from the germline V gene (reference sequence). The CDR3 is 18 residues long. CDR3 amino acids: CASSPRTSGGAVTGELFF. The CDR3 DNA sequence: TGTGCCAGCAGTCCCAGGACTAGCGGGGGGGCGGTCACCGGGGAGCTGTTTTTT.

The chain links TRBV5-1 to TRBJ2-1; a possible D gene is TRBD1 (5 bases). This CDR3 is 16 amino acids long. The germline gives CDR1 SGHRS, CDR2 YFSETQ. V shed 4 bases and J shed 2 bases, with 16 bases lying between them. CDR3 in DNA: TGCGCCAGCAGCCAGGACGGAAGGGGTGCCTACAATGAGCAGTTCTTC. Translated, it gives CASSQDGRGAYNEQFF.

This clone was detected once. V is TRBV6-1 and J is TRBJ1-1; D gene ambiguous. V was cut by 5 bases and J by 2 bases, with 3 bases left in between. This CDR3 comprises 11 residues. The germline CDR1 and CDR2 sequences are MNHNS and SASEGT. The CDR3 here is CASSPNTEAFF. CDR3 coding DNA: TGTGCCAGCAGTCCAAACACTGAAGCTTTCTTT.

This chain links TRBV27 with TRBJ1-5; TRBD1 might be the D (6 bases). Trimming stripped 7 bases from V and 0 bases from J, with 16 bases between. The germline V gene encodes CDR1 MNHEY and CDR2 SMNVEV (reference sequence). This CDR3 spans 16 amino acids. CDR3 region: CASMTTGSGSNQPQHF. The DNA for the CDR3 is TGTGCCAGCATGACCACAGGGAGTGGTAGCAATCAGCCCCAGCATTTT.

This rearrangement joins TRBV6-2 or TRBV6-3 to TRBJ2-2; D remains unclear. Trimming left V 5 bases short and J 6 bases short, with 10 bases between. CDR1 and CDR2 from the germline V gene are MNHEY and SVGEGT. This CDR3 is built from 13 residues. The CDR3 DNA reads TGTGCCAGCAGTGTTCCTAGTTCCGGGGAGCTGTTTTTT. It yields the protein CASSVPSSGELFF.

The chain has TRBV6-6 and TRBJ1-1; perhaps TRBD1 as D (6 bases). CDR1 and CDR2 (germline): MNHNY, SVGAGI (reference sequence). The CDR3 loop spans 11 amino acids. V was clipped by 7 bases and J by 3 bases, with 6 bases between them. The DNA of the CDR3 is TGTGCCAGCAAGGGGGACACTGAAGCTTTCTTT. Its translation: CASKGDTEAFF.

The chain joins TRBV6-1 to TRBJ2-2, with D unresolved. The CDR3 runs to 15 residues. Trimming removed 2 bases from V and 6 bases from J, with 13 bases in between. From germline, CDR1 is MNHNS and CDR2 SASEGT. The CDR3 DNA sequence: TGTGCCAGCAGTGAAAGAGGAACCTGGGCCGGGGAGCTGTTTTTT. The encoded protein is CASSERGTWAGELFF.

V and J are TRBV2 and TRBJ2-7; 9 nucleotides agree with TRBD1. This CDR3 spans 13 amino acids. Trimming removed 10 bases from V and 5 bases from J; junction bases left unmatched: 9. Germline V gene data show CDR1 as SNHLY and CDR2 as FYNNEI. The CDR3 reads CATDPGQGNEQYF. The CDR3 nucleotides read TGTGCCACCGATCCGGGACAGGGCAACGAGCAGTACTTC. Filled out from reference TRBV2 and TRBJ2-7, the complete variable domain reads EPEVTQTPSHQVTQMGQEVILRCVPISNHLYFYWYRQILGQKVEFLVSFYNNEISEKSEIFDDQFSVERPDGSNFTLKIRSTKLEDSAMYFCATDPGQGNEQYFGPGTRLTVT.

V and J are TRBV6-1 and TRBJ2-1; D is unresolved. Germline values: CDR1 MNHNS, CDR2 SASEGT. The CDR3 totals 13 residues. The V end lost 2 bases, the J end lost 8 bases, and 10 bases lay between the germline ends. The CDR3 coding sequence is TGTGCCAGCAGTGAAATCCCAACAGATGAGCAGTTCTTC. Amino acid sequence: CASSEIPTDEQFF.

The V and J genes are TRBV9 and TRBJ1-1; 8 bases line up with TRBD1. The germline CDR1 and CDR2 sequences are SGDLS and YYNGEE. This CDR3 is built from 15 residues. V shed 0 bases and J 0 bases; nucleotides not matched to a gene: 1. CDR3 in amino acids: CASSVGDRLNTEAFF. CDR3 nucleotides: TGTGCCAGCAGCGTAGGGGACAGGCTGAACACTGAAGCTTTCTTT. The full variable domain, its missing parts supplied by reference TRBV9 and TRBJ1-1, is DSGVTQTPKHLITATGQRVTLRCSPRSGDLSVYWYQQSLDQGLQFLIQYYNGEERAKGNILERFSAQQFPDLHSELNLSSLELGDSALYFCASSVGDRLNTEAFFGQGTRLTVV.

The J gene is TRBJ2-7, the V gene TRBV18; TRBD2 aligns across 8 bases. The junction had 25 bases not matched to a gene; V was cut back by 5 bases and J by 1 base. CDR3 length: 21 amino acids. Germline loops: CDR1 KGHSH, CDR2 LQKENI. CDR3 region: CASSKVALVGSSGRFSYEQYF. The CDR3 nucleotides read TGTGCCAGCTCAAAGGTGGCGTTAGTAGGGTCTAGCGGGCGATTTTCCTACGAGCAGTACTTC. Full variable domain (missing parts from reference TRBV18 and TRBJ2-7): NAGVMQNPRHLVRRRGQEARLRCSPMKGHSHVYWYRQLPEEGLKFMVYLQKENIIDESGMPKERFSAEFPKEGPSILRIQQVVRGDSAAYFCASSKVALVGSSGRFSYEQYFGPGTRLTVT.

In this sample, this clone turned up a few times. The chain employs TRBV3-1 (or the pseudogene TRBV3-2) and TRBJ2-7; TRBD2 is a possible D gene (6 bases). Deletions cut 5 bases from V and 3 bases from J, with 11 bases between. The CDR3 has 13 residues. Germline V lookup: CDR1 LGHDT, CDR2 YNNKEL (reference sequence). CDR3 nucleotide sequence: TGTGCCAGCAGCAGGGACTTCTTCTACGAGCAGTACTTC. Protein: CASSRDFFYEQYF.

In this sample, this clone turned up a few times. V and J are TRBV4-1 and TRBJ2-3, with 9 bases identical to TRBD2. Germline CDR1 is MGHRA and CDR2 is YSYEKL. With V trimmed by 2 bases and J by 1 base, 13 bases remained unmatched. This CDR3 is 19 amino acids long. The CDR3 loop is CASSQIVRRGGAGTDTQYF. The CDR3 region has the DNA TGCGCCAGCAGCCAAATTGTCCGGCGCGGGGGGGCTGGCACAGATACGCAGTATTTT.

V is TRBV19 and J is TRBJ1-2; 12 bases are a match to TRBD1. This CDR3 is built from 16 residues. The germline gives CDR1 LNHDA, CDR2 SQIVND (reference sequence). Losses at the gene ends were 5 bases for V and 4 bases for J; bases not matched to a gene: 8. The CDR3 region is CASSPGQGASGYGYTF. For the CDR3, the DNA is TGTGCCAGTAGTCCGGGACAGGGGGCTTCGGGCTATGGCTACACCTTC.

This rearrangement joins TRBV5-6 to TRBJ1-6; 10 bases line up with TRBD1. Germline V lookup: CDR1 SGHDT, CDR2 YYEEEE. CDR3 size: 16 residues. V lost 4 bases to trimming and J lost 4 bases; unmatched junction nucleotides: 5. CDR3 region: CASSRGQGTYNSPLHF. In DNA, the CDR3 is TGTGCCAGCAGCAGGGGACAGGGGACATATAATTCACCCCTCCACTTT. Full variable domain (missing parts from reference TRBV5-6 and TRBJ1-6): DAGVTQSPTHLIKTRGQQVTLRCSPKSGHDTVSWYQQALGQGPQFIFQYYEEEERQRGNFPDRFSGHQFPNYSSELNVNALLLGDSALYLCASSRGQGTYNSPLHFGNGTRLTVT.

The CDR3 nucleotides are TGTGCCAGCAGCCAAGAGGTCCGTGGCTCACCCCTCCACTTT. This codes for CASSQEVRGSPLHF. The chain carries TRBV14 and TRBJ1-6; no firm D call. Germline assignment: CDR1 SGHDN and CDR2 FVKESK. Trimming removed 0 bases at V and 10 bases at J, with 10 bases between. The CDR3 contains 14 residues.

The V and J genes are TRBV5-6 and TRBJ1-2; D uncertain. Germline V gives CDR1 SGHDT, CDR2 YYEEEE. This CDR3 contains 14 residues. Trimming shortened V by 2 bases and J by 0 bases, and 8 bases separated the two germline ends. The CDR3 here is CASSLSQANYGYTF. The CDR3 region has the DNA TGTGCCAGCAGCTTATCACAAGCTAACTATGGCTACACCTTC. The whole variable domain, remainder taken from reference TRBV5-6 and TRBJ1-2, is DAGVTQSPTHLIKTRGQQVTLRCSPKSGHDTVSWYQQALGQGPQFIFQYYEEEERQRGNFPDRFSGHQFPNYSSELNVNALLLGDSALYLCASSLSQANYGYTFGSGTRLTVV.